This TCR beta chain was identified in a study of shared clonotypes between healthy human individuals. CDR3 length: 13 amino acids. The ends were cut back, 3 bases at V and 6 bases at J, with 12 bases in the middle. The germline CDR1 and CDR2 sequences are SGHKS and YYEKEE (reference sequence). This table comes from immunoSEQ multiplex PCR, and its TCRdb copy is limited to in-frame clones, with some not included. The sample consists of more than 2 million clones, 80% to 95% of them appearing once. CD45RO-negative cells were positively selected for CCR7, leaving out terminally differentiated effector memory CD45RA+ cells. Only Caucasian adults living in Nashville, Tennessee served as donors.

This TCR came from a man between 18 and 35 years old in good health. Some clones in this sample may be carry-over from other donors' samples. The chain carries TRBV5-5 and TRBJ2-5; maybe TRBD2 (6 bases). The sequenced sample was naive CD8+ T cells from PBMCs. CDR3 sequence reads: CASSWARGKTQYF. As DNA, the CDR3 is TGTGCCAGCAGCTGGGCCCGCGGGAAGACCCAGTACTTC.